The TCR beta chain under discussion was sequenced for a study of blood T cells in healthy people across ages. Findings of the study overall: Estimated diversity that came from one million T cells was considered an underestimate.

A second roughly 7 to 11 cycle PCR used barcoded and J-beta primers. A template-switch adaptor that had 12 random nucleotides put a tag on each cDNA molecule. TCRdb redid the calling of the 5' RACE reads with MiXCR, one entry per CDR3 protein. The sample holds approximately 900,000 distinct CDR3 sequences, roughly 29% seen once. The CDR3 totals 15 residues. The V gene's germline CDR1 is SGHVS and CDR2 FNYEAQ. The ends lost 5 bases at V and 5 bases at J; junction bases unmatched: 7. This clonotype was observed many times. The target antigen is unknown. Extraction of total RNA produced a minimum of 5 micrograms from each sample. These sequences were also reported in another study, on T cells of mothers and their children. That source adds: For cDNA synthesis, the complete extracted RNA was used (roughly 1.4 ug per 15 ul).

This rearrangement joins TRBV7-6 to TRBJ2-1, with 9 bases fitting TRBD2. Material for sequencing was blood. The TCR sequence derives from a woman between 40 and 50 years old in good health. In nucleotides, the CDR3 is TGTGCCAGCAGCGCAGGGACTAGCAGCAACAATGAGCAGTTCTTC. Translating gives CASSAGTSSNNEQFF.